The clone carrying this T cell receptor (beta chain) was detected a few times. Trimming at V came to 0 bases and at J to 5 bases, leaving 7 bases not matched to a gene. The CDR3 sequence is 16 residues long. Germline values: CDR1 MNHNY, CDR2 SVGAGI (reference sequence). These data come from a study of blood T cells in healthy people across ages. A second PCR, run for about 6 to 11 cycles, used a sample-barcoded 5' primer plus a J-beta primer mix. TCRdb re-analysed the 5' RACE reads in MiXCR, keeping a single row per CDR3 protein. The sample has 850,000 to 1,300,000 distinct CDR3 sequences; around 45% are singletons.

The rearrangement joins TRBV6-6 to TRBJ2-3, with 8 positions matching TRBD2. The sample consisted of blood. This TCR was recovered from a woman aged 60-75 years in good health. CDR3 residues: CASSYSREGQGDTQYF. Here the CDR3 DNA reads TGTGCCAGCAGTTACTCTCGGGAGGGCCAGGGAGATACGCAGTATTTT.